The rows below give T cell receptor beta chains drawn from one sample of a study of blood T cell repertoires in COVID-19. Only in-frame clones appear in the TCRdb table, and some are missing; sequencing was by immunoSEQ multiplex PCR. The sample consists of 250,000 to 350,000 clones, 85% of them appearing once. The sequenced sample consisted of PBMCs or T cells enriched from blood (not recorded which). Receptors originate from a woman aged 50 to 65 who had recovered from COVID-19. Both conserved end residues are part of each CDR3. D genes are given only for firm matches. Clone size is shown for a subset of rows, as once, few, many or a class of expanded clone.

v_call: TRBV5-1; j_call: TRBJ2-3; d_call: TRBD1; clone_size: -; cdr3_aa: CASSSVTGGGTDTQYF; cdr3_nt: TGCGCCAGCAGCTCAGTAACAGGGGGCGGGACAGATACGCAGTATTTT
v_call: TRBV7-2; j_call: TRBJ2-7; d_call: -; clone_size: -; cdr3_aa: CASSSRPSGSYEQYF; cdr3_nt: TGTGCCAGCAGCTCGCGGCCCAGCGGCTCCTACGAGCAGTACTTC
v_call: TRBV7-9; j_call: TRBJ1-4; d_call: -; clone_size: -; cdr3_aa: CASSRTAGGEKLFF; cdr3_nt: TGTGCCAGCAGCCGGACGGCGGGGGGTGAAAAACTGTTTTTT
v_call: TRBV15; j_call: TRBJ1-3; d_call: -; clone_size: -; cdr3_aa: CATSRPGFRNTIYF; cdr3_nt: TGTGCCACCAGCAGACCGGGATTTAGAAACACCATATATTTT
v_call: TRBV27; j_call: TRBJ2-7; d_call: -; clone_size: -; cdr3_aa: CASSLSGVSYEQYF; cdr3_nt: TGTGCCAGCAGTTTATCCGGGGTCTCCTACGAGCAGTACTTC
v_call: TRBV29-1; j_call: TRBJ1-2; d_call: TRBD1; clone_size: few; cdr3_aa: CSVADRGYYGYTF; cdr3_nt: TGCAGCGTGGCGGACAGGGGGTACTATGGCTACACCTTC
v_call: TRBV7-3; j_call: TRBJ2-6; d_call: -; clone_size: -; cdr3_aa: CASSLFTGANVLTF; cdr3_nt: TGTGCCAGCAGCTTATTCACTGGGGCCAACGTCCTGACTTTC
v_call: TRBV7-9; j_call: TRBJ2-1; d_call: TRBD2; clone_size: -; cdr3_aa: CASSLARTSGPNEQFF; cdr3_nt: TGTGCCAGCAGCTTAGCTCGGACTAGCGGACCCAATGAGCAGTTCTTC
v_call: TRBV6-5; j_call: TRBJ1-2; d_call: TRBD1; clone_size: -; cdr3_aa: CASSRTGVNYGYTF; cdr3_nt: TGTGCCAGCAGTAGGACAGGGGTTAACTATGGCTACACCTTC
v_call: TRBV19; j_call: TRBJ1-6; d_call: TRBD1; clone_size: -; cdr3_aa: CASSIGTADNSPLHF; cdr3_nt: TGTGCCAGTAGTATTGGGACAGCAGATAATTCACCCCTCCACTTT
v_call: TRBV13; j_call: TRBJ2-5; d_call: -; clone_size: -; cdr3_aa: CASSLDQPGLTQETQYF; cdr3_nt: TGTGCCAGCAGCTTAGACCAGCCGGGACTGACTCAAGAGACCCAGTACTTC
v_call: TRBV4-3; j_call: TRBJ1-1; d_call: -; clone_size: -; cdr3_aa: CASSQVLGRTEAFF; cdr3_nt: TGCGCCAGCAGCCAAGTGTTAGGGAGGACTGAAGCTTTCTTT
v_call: TRBV30; j_call: TRBJ1-6; d_call: TRBD1; clone_size: -; cdr3_aa: CAWSLDRGRSPLHF; cdr3_nt: TGTGCCTGGAGTTTGGACAGGGGGCGTTCACCCCTCCACTTT
v_call: TRBV7-9; j_call: TRBJ2-3; d_call: -; clone_size: -; cdr3_aa: CASSLVGAVLTDTQYF; cdr3_nt: TGTGCCAGCAGCTTAGTTGGGGCGGTCCTCACAGATACGCAGTATTTT
v_call: TRBV27; j_call: TRBJ1-2; d_call: -; clone_size: -; cdr3_aa: CASSSIDAGFVHGYTF; cdr3_nt: TGTGCCAGCAGTTCTATTGACGCAGGGTTTGTCCATGGCTACACCTTC